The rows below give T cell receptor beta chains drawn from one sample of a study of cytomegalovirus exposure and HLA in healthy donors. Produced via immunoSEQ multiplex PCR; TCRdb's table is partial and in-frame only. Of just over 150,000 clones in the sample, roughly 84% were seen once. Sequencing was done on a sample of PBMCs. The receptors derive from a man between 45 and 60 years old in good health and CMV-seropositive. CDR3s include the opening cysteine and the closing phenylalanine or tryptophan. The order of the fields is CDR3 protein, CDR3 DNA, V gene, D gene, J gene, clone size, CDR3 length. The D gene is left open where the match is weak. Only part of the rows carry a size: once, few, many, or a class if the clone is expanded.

cdr3_aa: CASSGRQGVDSPLHF; cdr3_nt: TGTGCCAGCAGTGGCAGACAGGGCGTGGATTCACCCCTCCACTTT; v_call: TRBV6-1; d_call: TRBD1; j_call: TRBJ1-6; clone_size: NA; cdr3_length: 15
cdr3_aa: CASSLSQVQETQYF; cdr3_nt: TGCGCCAGCAGCTTGTCGCAGGTCCAAGAGACCCAGTACTTC; v_call: TRBV5-1; d_call: NA; j_call: TRBJ2-5; clone_size: NA; cdr3_length: 14
cdr3_aa: CASSLVGMTYEQYF; cdr3_nt: TGTGCCAGCAGCTTGGTTGGCATGACCTACGAGCAGTACTTC; v_call: TRBV5-5; d_call: NA; j_call: TRBJ2-7; clone_size: NA; cdr3_length: 14
cdr3_aa: CASSAYNEQFF; cdr3_nt: TGTGCCAGCAGTGCATACAATGAGCAGTTCTTC; v_call: TRBV25-1; d_call: NA; j_call: TRBJ2-1; clone_size: NA; cdr3_length: 11
cdr3_aa: CASMGLPNSYEQYF; cdr3_nt: TGTGCCAGCATGGGACTCCCGAACTCCTACGAGCAGTACTTC; v_call: TRBV6-1; d_call: NA; j_call: TRBJ2-7; clone_size: once; cdr3_length: 14
cdr3_aa: CASSPGQSSYNEQFF; cdr3_nt: TGCGCCAGCAGCCCGGGACAGAGCTCCTACAATGAGCAGTTCTTC; v_call: TRBV5-1; d_call: TRBD1; j_call: TRBJ2-1; clone_size: few; cdr3_length: 15
cdr3_aa: CASSADRGLTEAFF; cdr3_nt: TGTGCCAGCAGTGCTGACAGGGGACTAACTGAAGCTTTCTTT; v_call: TRBV2; d_call: TRBD1; j_call: TRBJ1-1; clone_size: NA; cdr3_length: 14
cdr3_aa: CASSLGGGGPSGDTQYF; cdr3_nt: TGTGCCAGCAGCTTGGGTGGCGGGGGGCCTTCAGGTGATACGCAGTATTTT; v_call: TRBV5-4; d_call: TRBD2; j_call: TRBJ2-3; clone_size: once; cdr3_length: 17
cdr3_aa: CASSLAGGNNEQYF; cdr3_nt: TGCGCCAGCAGCTTGGCCGGGGGGAACAACGAGCAGTACTTC; v_call: TRBV5-1; d_call: TRBD2; j_call: TRBJ2-7; clone_size: NA; cdr3_length: 14
cdr3_aa: CASSVGAGGPVDTQYF; cdr3_nt: TGTGCCAGCAGCGTAGGGGCGGGAGGGCCCGTAGATACGCAGTATTTT; v_call: TRBV9; d_call: TRBD2; j_call: TRBJ2-3; clone_size: NA; cdr3_length: 16
cdr3_aa: CASSPLAVPYGYTF; cdr3_nt: TGTGCCAGCAGCCCATTGGCAGTGCCCTATGGCTACACCTTC; v_call: TRBV7-2; d_call: NA; j_call: TRBJ1-2; clone_size: NA; cdr3_length: 14
cdr3_aa: CATLGRDSNSGANVLTF; cdr3_nt: TGTGCCACCCTAGGACGGGACTCCAACTCTGGGGCCAACGTCCTGACTTTC; v_call: TRBV15; d_call: NA; j_call: TRBJ2-6; clone_size: NA; cdr3_length: 17
cdr3_aa: CASAATSGSFNEQFF; cdr3_nt: TGTGCCAGCGCCGCAACTAGCGGGAGTTTTAATGAGCAGTTCTTC; v_call: TRBV5-5; d_call: TRBD2; j_call: TRBJ2-1; clone_size: once; cdr3_length: 15
cdr3_aa: CASTGGWRETQYF; cdr3_nt: TGTGCCAGCACTGGGGGCTGGCGAGAGACCCAGTACTTC; v_call: TRBV6-1; d_call: NA; j_call: TRBJ2-5; clone_size: NA; cdr3_length: 13
cdr3_aa: CASEAVSQQETQYF; cdr3_nt: TGTGCCAGCGAGGCAGTTTCCCAACAAGAGACCCAGTACTTC; v_call: TRBV21-1; d_call: NA; j_call: TRBJ2-5; clone_size: NA; cdr3_length: 14
cdr3_aa: CASSATGFNSPLHF; cdr3_nt: TGCGCCAGCAGCGCGACAGGGTTTAATTCACCCCTCCACTTT; v_call: TRBV5-1; d_call: TRBD1; j_call: TRBJ1-6; clone_size: NA; cdr3_length: 14
cdr3_aa: CASSLEGTGHTF; cdr3_nt: TGCGCCAGCAGCTTGGAAGGGACAGGGCACACCTTC; v_call: TRBV5-1; d_call: TRBD1; j_call: TRBJ1-2; clone_size: NA; cdr3_length: 12
cdr3_aa: CASSTRQVLRGTDTQYF; cdr3_nt: TGTGCCAGTAGTACCCGACAGGTACTTAGGGGCACAGATACGCAGTATTTT; v_call: TRBV19; d_call: NA; j_call: TRBJ2-3; clone_size: NA; cdr3_length: 17
cdr3_aa: CASRLGGGNYGYTF; cdr3_nt: TGTGCCAGCAGGCTCGGGGGGGGCAACTATGGCTACACCTTC; v_call: TRBV27; d_call: NA; j_call: TRBJ1-2; clone_size: NA; cdr3_length: 14
cdr3_aa: CASSQLDRGAPSYEQYF; cdr3_nt: TGCGCCAGCAGCCAGCTCGACAGGGGTGCGCCATCCTACGAGCAGTACTTC; v_call: TRBV4-1; d_call: TRBD1; j_call: TRBJ2-7; clone_size: once; cdr3_length: 17
cdr3_aa: CASGGEGNEQFF; cdr3_nt: TGTGCCAGCGGGGGGGAGGGGAATGAGCAGTTCTTC; v_call: TRBV28; d_call: TRBD2; j_call: TRBJ2-1; clone_size: NA; cdr3_length: 12
cdr3_aa: CASSLAGQGNEKLFF; cdr3_nt: TGTGCCAGCAGCTTAGCGGGGCAGGGTAATGAAAAACTGTTTTTT; v_call: TRBV7-2; d_call: NA; j_call: TRBJ1-4; clone_size: NA; cdr3_length: 15
cdr3_aa: CASRQGNNSPLHF; cdr3_nt: TGCGCCAGCAGACAGGGAAATAATTCACCCCTCCACTTT; v_call: TRBV5-1; d_call: NA; j_call: TRBJ1-6; clone_size: NA; cdr3_length: 13
cdr3_aa: CASNGGAQETQYF; cdr3_nt: TGCGCCAGCAATGGCGGGGCGCAAGAGACCCAGTACTTC; v_call: TRBV5-1; d_call: NA; j_call: TRBJ2-5; clone_size: few; cdr3_length: 13
cdr3_aa: CASSVVSGAGELFF; cdr3_nt: TGTGCCAGCAGCGTAGTCTCAGGGGCGGGGGAGCTGTTTTTT; v_call: TRBV9; d_call: NA; j_call: TRBJ2-2; clone_size: NA; cdr3_length: 14
cdr3_aa: CASSGSSGYNEQFF; cdr3_nt: TGTGCCAGCAGCGGATCTAGCGGCTACAATGAGCAGTTCTTC; v_call: TRBV9; d_call: TRBD2; j_call: TRBJ2-1; clone_size: NA; cdr3_length: 14
cdr3_aa: CASRGGGLTGELFF; cdr3_nt: TGTGCCAGCAGGGGTGGCGGCCTTACCGGGGAGCTGTTTTTT; v_call: TRBV27; d_call: NA; j_call: TRBJ2-2; clone_size: NA; cdr3_length: 14
cdr3_aa: CAISHTGTAYEQYF; cdr3_nt: TGTGCCATCAGTCATACAGGGACGGCCTACGAGCAGTACTTC; v_call: TRBV10-3; d_call: NA; j_call: TRBJ2-7; clone_size: NA; cdr3_length: 14
cdr3_aa: CASGREGGTEAFF; cdr3_nt: TGTGCCAGCGGCAGGGAGGGAGGTACTGAAGCTTTCTTT; v_call: TRBV6-1; d_call: NA; j_call: TRBJ1-1; clone_size: NA; cdr3_length: 13
cdr3_aa: CASSLVGTGAYGYTF; cdr3_nt: TGCGCCAGCAGCTTGGTAGGGACAGGGGCCTATGGCTACACCTTC; v_call: TRBV5-1; d_call: TRBD1; j_call: TRBJ1-2; clone_size: NA; cdr3_length: 15
cdr3_aa: CASSQRSEGQKNTEAFF; cdr3_nt: TGTGCCAGCAGCCAACGATCGGAGGGACAGAAGAACACTGAAGCTTTCTTT; v_call: TRBV9; d_call: TRBD1; j_call: TRBJ1-1; clone_size: NA; cdr3_length: 17
cdr3_aa: CASSIDRDGGGYTF; cdr3_nt: TGTGCCAGTAGTATAGATCGCGACGGAGGTGGCTACACCTTC; v_call: TRBV19; d_call: NA; j_call: TRBJ1-2; clone_size: once; cdr3_length: 14
cdr3_aa: CASSYGQGTGNQPQHF; cdr3_nt: TGTGCCAGCAGTTACGGGCAGGGAACGGGCAATCAGCCCCAGCATTTT; v_call: TRBV6-6; d_call: NA; j_call: TRBJ1-5; clone_size: NA; cdr3_length: 16
cdr3_aa: CASSPQGYNEQFF; cdr3_nt: TGTGCCAGCAGCCCCCAGGGATACAATGAGCAGTTCTTC; v_call: TRBV7-8; d_call: NA; j_call: TRBJ2-1; clone_size: NA; cdr3_length: 13
cdr3_aa: CASTLTGTGRTDTQYF; cdr3_nt: TGTGCCAGCACTCTTACCGGGACAGGGCGCACAGATACGCAGTATTTT; v_call: TRBV27; d_call: TRBD1; j_call: TRBJ2-3; clone_size: NA; cdr3_length: 16
cdr3_aa: CASSFVSTEAFF; cdr3_nt: TGTGCCAGTAGTTTTGTGAGCACTGAAGCTTTCTTT; v_call: TRBV19; d_call: NA; j_call: TRBJ1-1; clone_size: few; cdr3_length: 12
cdr3_aa: CASSIEGVYNSPLHF; cdr3_nt: TGTGCCAGTAGTATAGAAGGGGTGTATAATTCACCCCTCCACTTT; v_call: TRBV19; d_call: NA; j_call: TRBJ1-6; clone_size: NA; cdr3_length: 15
cdr3_aa: CSVEELQGYGETQYF; cdr3_nt: TGCAGCGTTGAAGAGCTACAGGGTTATGGGGAGACCCAGTACTTC; v_call: TRBV29-1; d_call: NA; j_call: TRBJ2-5; clone_size: NA; cdr3_length: 15
cdr3_aa: CASSPQGGLADNEQFF; cdr3_nt: TGTGCCAGCTCACCCCAGGGGGGACTAGCGGACAATGAGCAGTTCTTC; v_call: TRBV18; d_call: TRBD2; j_call: TRBJ2-1; clone_size: NA; cdr3_length: 16
cdr3_aa: CASSSGQGAANF; cdr3_nt: TGTGCTAGCAGCTCGGGACAGGGGGCCGCAAACTTC; v_call: TRBV7-7; d_call: TRBD1; j_call: TRBJ2-5; clone_size: NA; cdr3_length: 12
cdr3_aa: CASSVGGQFNQPQHF; cdr3_nt: TGTGCCAGCAGCGTAGGAGGACAGTTCAATCAGCCCCAGCATTTT; v_call: TRBV9; d_call: NA; j_call: TRBJ1-5; clone_size: NA; cdr3_length: 15
cdr3_aa: CASSSGTGQGKNIQYF; cdr3_nt: TGTGCCAGTAGTTCAGGAACGGGACAGGGAAAAAACATTCAGTACTTC; v_call: TRBV19; d_call: TRBD1; j_call: TRBJ2-4; clone_size: NA; cdr3_length: 16
cdr3_aa: CASSESSTYEQYF; cdr3_nt: TGTGCCAGCAGTGAATCGAGTACCTACGAGCAGTACTTC; v_call: TRBV25-1; d_call: NA; j_call: TRBJ2-7; clone_size: NA; cdr3_length: 13
cdr3_aa: CASSLGLAGAFTDTQYF; cdr3_nt: TGTGCCAGCAGCCTCGGACTAGCGGGGGCCTTCACAGATACGCAGTATTTT; v_call: TRBV11-3; d_call: TRBD2; j_call: TRBJ2-3; clone_size: NA; cdr3_length: 17
cdr3_aa: CASSEMGGQMNTEAFF; cdr3_nt: TGTGCCAGCAGCGAGATGGGAGGGCAAATGAACACTGAAGCTTTCTTT; v_call: TRBV4-2; d_call: NA; j_call: TRBJ1-1; clone_size: few; cdr3_length: 16
cdr3_aa: CASSPTRDRAYEQYF; cdr3_nt: TGTGCCAGCTCACCAACCCGTGACAGAGCCTACGAGCAGTACTTC; v_call: TRBV18; d_call: NA; j_call: TRBJ2-7; clone_size: NA; cdr3_length: 15
cdr3_aa: CASSLAGESTDTQYF; cdr3_nt: TGTGCCAGCTCTCTAGCGGGGGAAAGCACAGATACGCAGTATTTT; v_call: TRBV18; d_call: TRBD2; j_call: TRBJ2-3; clone_size: NA; cdr3_length: 15
cdr3_aa: CASSLVPSLEALNTGELFF; cdr3_nt: TGCGCCAGCAGCTTGGTCCCCTCTCTAGAAGCACTGAACACCGGGGAGCTGTTTTTT; v_call: TRBV5-1; d_call: NA; j_call: TRBJ2-2; clone_size: NA; cdr3_length: 19
cdr3_aa: CASSIPEQTGQFFTEAFF; cdr3_nt: TGTGCCAGTAGCATCCCAGAACAAACAGGGCAGTTTTTCACTGAAGCTTTCTTT; v_call: TRBV19; d_call: NA; j_call: TRBJ1-1; clone_size: NA; cdr3_length: 18
cdr3_aa: CASSIGGPYNEQFF; cdr3_nt: TGTGCCAGTAGTATCGGGGGACCCTACAATGAGCAGTTCTTC; v_call: TRBV19; d_call: NA; j_call: TRBJ2-1; clone_size: NA; cdr3_length: 14
cdr3_aa: CASSVLLDNEQFF; cdr3_nt: TGTGCCAGCAGCGTGCTACTGGACAATGAGCAGTTCTTC; v_call: TRBV9; d_call: NA; j_call: TRBJ2-1; clone_size: NA; cdr3_length: 13
cdr3_aa: CAWGRGTSGSKVTGELFF; cdr3_nt: TGTGCCTGGGGAAGGGGGACTAGCGGGAGCAAAGTCACCGGGGAGCTGTTTTTT; v_call: TRBV30; d_call: TRBD2; j_call: TRBJ2-2; clone_size: few; cdr3_length: 18
cdr3_aa: CATSRVTGVNTEAFF; cdr3_nt: TGTGCCACCAGCAGAGTTACGGGAGTTAACACTGAAGCTTTCTTT; v_call: TRBV15; d_call: NA; j_call: TRBJ1-1; clone_size: NA; cdr3_length: 15
cdr3_aa: CAWSVFRGETQYF; cdr3_nt: TGTGCCTGGAGTGTATTCAGGGGTGAGACCCAGTACTTC; v_call: TRBV30; d_call: NA; j_call: TRBJ2-5; clone_size: NA; cdr3_length: 13
cdr3_aa: CASSVQGFYTF; cdr3_nt: TGTGCCAGCAGCGTACAGGGCTTCTACACCTTC; v_call: TRBV9; d_call: NA; j_call: TRBJ1-2; clone_size: NA; cdr3_length: 11
cdr3_aa: CASTDLAGGPNEQFF; cdr3_nt: TGTGCCAGTACCGACCTAGCGGGAGGGCCCAATGAGCAGTTCTTC; v_call: TRBV19; d_call: TRBD2; j_call: TRBJ2-1; clone_size: NA; cdr3_length: 15
cdr3_aa: CAWSKGGYNEQFF; cdr3_nt: TGTGCCTGGAGTAAAGGGGGCTACAATGAGCAGTTCTTC; v_call: TRBV30; d_call: NA; j_call: TRBJ2-1; clone_size: NA; cdr3_length: 13